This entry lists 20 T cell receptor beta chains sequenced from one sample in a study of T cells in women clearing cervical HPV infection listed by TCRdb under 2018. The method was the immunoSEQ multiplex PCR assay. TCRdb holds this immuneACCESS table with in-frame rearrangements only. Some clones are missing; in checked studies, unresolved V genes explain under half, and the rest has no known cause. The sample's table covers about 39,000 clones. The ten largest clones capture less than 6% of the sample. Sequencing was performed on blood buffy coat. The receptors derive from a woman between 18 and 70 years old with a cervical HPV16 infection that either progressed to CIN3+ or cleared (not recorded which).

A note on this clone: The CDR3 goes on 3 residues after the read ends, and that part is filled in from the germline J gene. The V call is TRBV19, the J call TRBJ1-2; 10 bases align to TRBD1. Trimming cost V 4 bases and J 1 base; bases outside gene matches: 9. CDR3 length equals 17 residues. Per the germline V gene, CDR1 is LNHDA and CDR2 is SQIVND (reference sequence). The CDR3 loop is CASSTPGQGLNNYGYTF. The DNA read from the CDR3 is TGTGCCAGTAGTACTCCGGGACAGGGGCTTAATAACTATGGC.

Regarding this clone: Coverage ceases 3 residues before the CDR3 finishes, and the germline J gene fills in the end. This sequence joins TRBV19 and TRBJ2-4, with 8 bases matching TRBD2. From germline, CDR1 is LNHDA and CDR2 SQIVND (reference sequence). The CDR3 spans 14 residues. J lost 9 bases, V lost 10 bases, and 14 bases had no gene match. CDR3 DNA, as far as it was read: TGTGCCAATAAAGCCGGGACTAGGGGGGGCATT. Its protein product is CANKAGTRGGI. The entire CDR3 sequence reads CANKAGTRGGIQYF.

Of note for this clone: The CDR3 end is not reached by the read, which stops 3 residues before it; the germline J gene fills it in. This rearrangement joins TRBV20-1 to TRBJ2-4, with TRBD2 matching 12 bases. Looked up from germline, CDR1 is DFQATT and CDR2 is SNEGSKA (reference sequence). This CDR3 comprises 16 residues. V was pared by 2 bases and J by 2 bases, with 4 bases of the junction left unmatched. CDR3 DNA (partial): TGCAGTGCTAGAACTCTAGCGGGGGGGCCCAAAAACATT. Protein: CSARTLAGGPKNI. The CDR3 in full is CSARTLAGGPKNIQYF.

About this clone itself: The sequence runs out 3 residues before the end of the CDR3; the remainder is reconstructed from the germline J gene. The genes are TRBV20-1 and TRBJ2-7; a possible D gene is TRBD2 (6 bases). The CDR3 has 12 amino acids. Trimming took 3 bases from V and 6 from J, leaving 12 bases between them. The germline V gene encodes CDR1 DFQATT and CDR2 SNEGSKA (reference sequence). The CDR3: CSAREGLSEQYF. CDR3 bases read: TGCAGTGCTAGGGAGGGCCTCTCCGAG.

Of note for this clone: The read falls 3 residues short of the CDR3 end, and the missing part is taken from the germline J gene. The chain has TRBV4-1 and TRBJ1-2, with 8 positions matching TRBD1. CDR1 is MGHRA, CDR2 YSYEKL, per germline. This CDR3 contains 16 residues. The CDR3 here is CASSQDRQGAQGGYTF. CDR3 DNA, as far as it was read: TGCGCCAGCAGCCAAGATCGGCAGGGGGCGCAGGGGGGC.

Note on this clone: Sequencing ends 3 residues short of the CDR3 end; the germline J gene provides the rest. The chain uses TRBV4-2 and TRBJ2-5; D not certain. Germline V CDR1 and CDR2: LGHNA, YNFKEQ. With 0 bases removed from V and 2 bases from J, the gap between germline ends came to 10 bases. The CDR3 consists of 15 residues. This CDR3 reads CASSQDLQLQETQYF. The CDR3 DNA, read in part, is TGTGCCAGCAGCCAAGATCTACAGCTTCAAGAGACC.

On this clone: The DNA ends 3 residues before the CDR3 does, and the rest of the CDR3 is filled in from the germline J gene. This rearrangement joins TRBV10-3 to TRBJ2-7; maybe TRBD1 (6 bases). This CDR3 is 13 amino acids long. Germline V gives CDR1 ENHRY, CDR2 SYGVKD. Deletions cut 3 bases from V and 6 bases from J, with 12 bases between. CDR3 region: CAISDRRGGEQYF. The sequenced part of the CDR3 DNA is TGTGCCATCAGTGACCGCAGGGGCGGCGAG.

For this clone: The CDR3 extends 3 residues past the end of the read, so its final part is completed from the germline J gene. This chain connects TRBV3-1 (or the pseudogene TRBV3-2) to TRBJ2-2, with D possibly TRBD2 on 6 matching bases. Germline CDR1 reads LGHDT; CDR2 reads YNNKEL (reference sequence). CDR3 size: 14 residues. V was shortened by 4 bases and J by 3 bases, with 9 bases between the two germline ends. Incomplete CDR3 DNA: TGTGCCAGCAGCCGCCCGGGGGACACCGGGGAG. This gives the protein CASSRPGDTGE. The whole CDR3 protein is CASSRPGDTGELFF.

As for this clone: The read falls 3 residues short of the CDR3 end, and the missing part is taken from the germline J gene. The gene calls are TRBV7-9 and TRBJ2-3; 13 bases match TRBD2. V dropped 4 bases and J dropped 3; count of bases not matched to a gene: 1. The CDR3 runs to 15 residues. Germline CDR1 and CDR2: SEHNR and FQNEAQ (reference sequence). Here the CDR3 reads CASSSTSGGTDTQYF. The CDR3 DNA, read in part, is TGTGCCAGCAGCTCGACTAGCGGGGGGACAGATACG.

The covered CDR3 bases are TGCAGTGCGCCCGCTTCTGGGACTAGCGGGGGCTACAATGAG. This codes for CSAPASGTSGGYNE. The entire CDR3 protein reads CSAPASGTSGGYNEQFF. The chain has TRBV20-1 and TRBJ2-1, with TRBD2 matching over 14 bases. The read comes to an end 3 residues before the CDR3 does, leaving the germline J gene to fill in the end. Losses at the gene ends were 6 bases for V and 3 bases for J; bases not matched to a gene: 10. Germline V gives CDR1 DFQATT, CDR2 SNEGSKA (reference sequence). This CDR3 region has 17 residues.

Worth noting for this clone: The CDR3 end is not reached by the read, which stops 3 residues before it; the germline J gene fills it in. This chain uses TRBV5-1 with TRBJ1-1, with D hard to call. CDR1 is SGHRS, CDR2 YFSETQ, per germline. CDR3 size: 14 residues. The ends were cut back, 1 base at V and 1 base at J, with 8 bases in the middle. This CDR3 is CASSLPQANTEAFF. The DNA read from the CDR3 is TGCGCCAGCAGCTTGCCCCAGGCGAACACTGAA.

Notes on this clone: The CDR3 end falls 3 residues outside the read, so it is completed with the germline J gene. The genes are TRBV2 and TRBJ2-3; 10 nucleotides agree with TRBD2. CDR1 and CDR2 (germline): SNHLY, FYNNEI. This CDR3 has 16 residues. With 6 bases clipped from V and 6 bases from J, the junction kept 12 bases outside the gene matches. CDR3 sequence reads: CASSQKSGGASDTQYF. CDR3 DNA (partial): TGTGCCAGCAGCCAAAAAAGCGGGGGGGCCAGTGATACG.

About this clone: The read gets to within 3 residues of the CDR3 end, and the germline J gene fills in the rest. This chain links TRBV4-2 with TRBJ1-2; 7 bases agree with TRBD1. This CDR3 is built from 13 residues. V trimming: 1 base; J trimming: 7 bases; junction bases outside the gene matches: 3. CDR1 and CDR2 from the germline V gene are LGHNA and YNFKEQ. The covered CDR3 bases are TGTGCCAGCAGCCAAGCTAGGGACAGTGGC. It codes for CASSQARDSG. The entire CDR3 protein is CASSQARDSGYTF.

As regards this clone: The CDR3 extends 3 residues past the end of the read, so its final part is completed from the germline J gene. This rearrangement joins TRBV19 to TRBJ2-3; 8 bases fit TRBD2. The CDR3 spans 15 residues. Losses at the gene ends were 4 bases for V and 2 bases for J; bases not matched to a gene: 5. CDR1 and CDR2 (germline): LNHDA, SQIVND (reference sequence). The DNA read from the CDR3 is TGTGCCAGTAGTACGCGGGGGGAGTTCACAGATACG. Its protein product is CASSTRGEFTDT. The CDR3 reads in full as CASSTRGEFTDTQYF.

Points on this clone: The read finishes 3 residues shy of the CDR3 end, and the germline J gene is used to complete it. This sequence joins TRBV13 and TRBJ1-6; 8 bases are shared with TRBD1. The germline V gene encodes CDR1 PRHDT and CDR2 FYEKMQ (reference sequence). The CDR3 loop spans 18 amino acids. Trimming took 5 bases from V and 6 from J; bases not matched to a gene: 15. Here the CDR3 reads CASSLTQGAPGGNSPLHF. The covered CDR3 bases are TGTGCCAGCAGCCTAACTCAGGGGGCCCCCGGGGGTAATTCACCC.

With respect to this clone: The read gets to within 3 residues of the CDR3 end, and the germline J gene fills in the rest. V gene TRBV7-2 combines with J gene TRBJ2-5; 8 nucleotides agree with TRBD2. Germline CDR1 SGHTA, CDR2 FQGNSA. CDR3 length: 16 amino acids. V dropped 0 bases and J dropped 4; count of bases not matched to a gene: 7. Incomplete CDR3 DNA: TGTGCCAGCAGCTTAGCGGGACTAGTCCTAGGAGAGACC. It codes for CASSLAGLVLGET. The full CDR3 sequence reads CASSLAGLVLGETQYF.

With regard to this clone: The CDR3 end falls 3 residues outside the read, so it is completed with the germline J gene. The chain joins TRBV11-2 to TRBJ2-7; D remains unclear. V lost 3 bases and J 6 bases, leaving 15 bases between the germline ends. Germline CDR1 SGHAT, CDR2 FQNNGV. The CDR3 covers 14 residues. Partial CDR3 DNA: TGTGCCAGCAGCTTTGGTGACGGGTCCGGCGAG. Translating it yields CASSFGDGSGE. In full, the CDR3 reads CASSFGDGSGEQYF.

Here the CDR3 reads CASSLSSGDSYEQYF. The DNA read from the CDR3 is TGTGCCAGCAGCCTCTCTAGCGGGGACTCCTACGAG. The V gene is TRBV12-3 or TRBV12-4, the J gene TRBJ2-7, with 9 bases that match TRBD2. The DNA ends 3 residues before the CDR3 does, and the rest of the CDR3 is filled in from the germline J gene. Germline trimming cut 6 bases from V and 0 bases from J; bases unmatched to any gene: 6. The CDR3 contains 15 residues.

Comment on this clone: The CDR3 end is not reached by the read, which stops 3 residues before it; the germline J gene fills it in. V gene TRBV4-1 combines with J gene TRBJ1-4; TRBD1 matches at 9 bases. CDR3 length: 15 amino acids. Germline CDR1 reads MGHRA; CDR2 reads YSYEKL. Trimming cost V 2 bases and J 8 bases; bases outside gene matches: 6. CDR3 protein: CASSQPGQGKEKLFF. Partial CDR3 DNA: TGCGCCAGCAGCCAACCGGGACAGGGTAAAGAAAAA.

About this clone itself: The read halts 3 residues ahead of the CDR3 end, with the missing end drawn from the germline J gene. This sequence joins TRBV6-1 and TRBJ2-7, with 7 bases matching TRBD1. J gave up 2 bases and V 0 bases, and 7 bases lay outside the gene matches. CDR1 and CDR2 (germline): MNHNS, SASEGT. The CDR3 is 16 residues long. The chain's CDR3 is CASSEASTGDPYEQYF. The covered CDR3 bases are TGTGCCAGCAGTGAAGCTTCCACAGGGGACCCCTACGAG.